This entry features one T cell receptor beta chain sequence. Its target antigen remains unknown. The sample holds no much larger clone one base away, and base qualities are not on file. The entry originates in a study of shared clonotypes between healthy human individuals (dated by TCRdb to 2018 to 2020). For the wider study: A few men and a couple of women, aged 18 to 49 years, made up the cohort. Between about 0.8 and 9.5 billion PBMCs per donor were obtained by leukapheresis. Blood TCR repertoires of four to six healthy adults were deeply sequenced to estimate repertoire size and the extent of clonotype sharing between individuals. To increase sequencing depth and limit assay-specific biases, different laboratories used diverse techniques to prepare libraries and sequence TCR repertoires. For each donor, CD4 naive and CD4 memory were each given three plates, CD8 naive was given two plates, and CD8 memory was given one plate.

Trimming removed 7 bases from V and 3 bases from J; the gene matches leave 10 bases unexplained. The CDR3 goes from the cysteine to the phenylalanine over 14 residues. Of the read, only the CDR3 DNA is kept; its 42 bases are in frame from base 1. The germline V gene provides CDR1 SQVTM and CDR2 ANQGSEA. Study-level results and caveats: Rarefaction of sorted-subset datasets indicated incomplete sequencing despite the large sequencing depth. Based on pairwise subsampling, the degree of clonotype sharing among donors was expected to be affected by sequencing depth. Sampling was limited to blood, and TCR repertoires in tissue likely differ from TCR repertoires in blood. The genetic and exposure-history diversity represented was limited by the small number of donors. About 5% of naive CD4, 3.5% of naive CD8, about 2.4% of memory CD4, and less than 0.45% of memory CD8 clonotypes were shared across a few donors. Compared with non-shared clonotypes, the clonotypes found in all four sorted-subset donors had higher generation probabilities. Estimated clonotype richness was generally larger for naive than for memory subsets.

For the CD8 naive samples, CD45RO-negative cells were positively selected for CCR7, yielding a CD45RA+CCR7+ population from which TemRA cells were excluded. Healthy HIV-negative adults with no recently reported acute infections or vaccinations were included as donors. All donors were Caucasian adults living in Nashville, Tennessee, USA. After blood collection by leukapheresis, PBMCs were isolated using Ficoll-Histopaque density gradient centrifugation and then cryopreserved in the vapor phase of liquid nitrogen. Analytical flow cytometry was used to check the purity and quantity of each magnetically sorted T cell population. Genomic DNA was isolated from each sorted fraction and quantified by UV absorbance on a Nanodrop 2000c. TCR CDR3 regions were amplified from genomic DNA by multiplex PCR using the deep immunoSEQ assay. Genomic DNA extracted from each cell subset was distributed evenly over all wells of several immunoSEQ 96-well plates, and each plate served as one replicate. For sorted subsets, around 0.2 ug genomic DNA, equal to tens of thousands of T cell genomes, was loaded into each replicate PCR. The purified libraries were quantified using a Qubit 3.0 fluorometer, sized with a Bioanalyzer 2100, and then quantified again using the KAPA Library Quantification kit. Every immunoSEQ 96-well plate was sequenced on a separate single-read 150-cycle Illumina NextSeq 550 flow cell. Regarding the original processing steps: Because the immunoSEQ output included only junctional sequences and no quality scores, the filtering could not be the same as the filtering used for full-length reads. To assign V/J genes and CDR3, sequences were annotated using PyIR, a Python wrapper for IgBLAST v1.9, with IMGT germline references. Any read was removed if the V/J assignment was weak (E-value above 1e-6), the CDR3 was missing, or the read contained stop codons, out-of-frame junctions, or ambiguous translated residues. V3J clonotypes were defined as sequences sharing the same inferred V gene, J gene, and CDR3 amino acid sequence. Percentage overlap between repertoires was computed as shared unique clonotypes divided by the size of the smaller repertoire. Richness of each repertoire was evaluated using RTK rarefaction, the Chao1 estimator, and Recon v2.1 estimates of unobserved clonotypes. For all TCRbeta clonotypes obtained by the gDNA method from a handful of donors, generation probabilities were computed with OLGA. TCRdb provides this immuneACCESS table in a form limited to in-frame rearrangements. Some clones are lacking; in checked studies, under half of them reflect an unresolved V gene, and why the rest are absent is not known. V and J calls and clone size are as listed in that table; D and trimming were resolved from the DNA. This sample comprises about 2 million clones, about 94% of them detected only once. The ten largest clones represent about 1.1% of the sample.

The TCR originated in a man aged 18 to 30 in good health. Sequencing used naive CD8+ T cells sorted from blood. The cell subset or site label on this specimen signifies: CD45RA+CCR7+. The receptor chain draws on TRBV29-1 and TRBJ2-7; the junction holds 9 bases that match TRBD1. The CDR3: CSATGTGFNYEQYF. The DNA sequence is TGCAGCGCAACCGGGACAGGGTTCAACTACGAGCAGTACTTC.